This is a list of T cell receptor beta chains from one sample in a study of shared clonotypes between healthy human individuals. Using immunoSEQ multiplex PCR, the repertoire was profiled, and TCRdb retains in-frame clones only, with some absent. The sample contains some 1 million clones, about 75% of which appear only once. What was sequenced was memory CD4+ T cells sorted from blood. Every receptor here comes from a man aged 18-30 years in good health. CDR3s include the opening cysteine and the closing phenylalanine or tryptophan. The order of the fields is J gene, D gene, clone size, V gene, CDR3 DNA, CDR3 protein. A D gene is named only where the DNA matches it firmly. A row's size may be missing; if present it is once, few, many or a size class.

j_call: TRBJ1-4; d_call: TRBD1; clone_size: NA; v_call: TRBV7-9; cdr3_nt: TGTGCCAGCAGCTTGGCAGGGGGAGGCGAAAAACTGTTTTTT; cdr3_aa: CASSLAGGGEKLFF
j_call: TRBJ1-1; d_call: TRBD1; clone_size: NA; v_call: TRBV5-1; cdr3_nt: TGCGCCAGCAGCCCGACAGGGGGCGTAAGTTCTGAAGCTTTCTTT; cdr3_aa: CASSPTGGVSSEAFF
j_call: TRBJ1-3; d_call: NA; clone_size: once; v_call: TRBV7-9; cdr3_nt: TGTGCCAGCAGCTTTGATCATAGCTCTGGAAACACCATATATTTT; cdr3_aa: CASSFDHSSGNTIYF
j_call: TRBJ1-1; d_call: NA; clone_size: NA; v_call: TRBV7-9; cdr3_nt: TGTGCCAGCAGCCTCAGATGGGACACTGAAGCTTTCTTT; cdr3_aa: CASSLRWDTEAFF
j_call: TRBJ2-7; d_call: TRBD2; clone_size: many; v_call: TRBV5-1; cdr3_nt: TGCGCCAGCAGCCCAATGACTAGCGGCGGGTACGAGCAGTACTTC; cdr3_aa: CASSPMTSGGYEQYF
j_call: TRBJ2-7; d_call: NA; clone_size: NA; v_call: TRBV11-2; cdr3_nt: TGTGCCAGCAGCTTAGTTTCAGGACCCTACGAGCAGTACTTC; cdr3_aa: CASSLVSGPYEQYF
j_call: TRBJ2-7; d_call: NA; clone_size: NA; v_call: TRBV7-2; cdr3_nt: TGTGCCAGCAGCTTAAGATTAGACTACGAGCAGTACTTC; cdr3_aa: CASSLRLDYEQYF
j_call: TRBJ1-1; d_call: NA; clone_size: NA; v_call: TRBV11-2; cdr3_nt: TGTGCCAGCAGCCAATCCGGGGGGGGAGTTGGAAACACTGAAGCTTTCTTT; cdr3_aa: CASSQSGGGVGNTEAFF
j_call: TRBJ2-5; d_call: TRBD1; clone_size: NA; v_call: TRBV18; cdr3_nt: TGTGCCAGCTCACCACAGACAGGGGGAATACGGGAGACCCAGTACTTC; cdr3_aa: CASSPQTGGIRETQYF
j_call: TRBJ2-1; d_call: NA; clone_size: NA; v_call: TRBV18; cdr3_nt: TGTGCCAGCTCATCCGGGGCCGGAGAGCAGTTCTTC; cdr3_aa: CASSSGAGEQFF
j_call: TRBJ2-4; d_call: NA; clone_size: NA; v_call: TRBV30; cdr3_nt: TGTGCCTGGAGTGCAGGGGCCAAAAACATTCAGTACTTC; cdr3_aa: CAWSAGAKNIQYF
j_call: TRBJ2-1; d_call: TRBD1; clone_size: many; v_call: TRBV5-1; cdr3_nt: TGCGCCAGCAGCCCGGGGACAGGGAGTTCCATAAGGGATGAGCAGTTCTTC; cdr3_aa: CASSPGTGSSIRDEQFF
j_call: TRBJ1-6; d_call: TRBD1; clone_size: NA; v_call: TRBV19; cdr3_nt: TGTGCCAGTAGTCAGTGGGGACAGGGTCGTTCACCCCTCCACTTT; cdr3_aa: CASSQWGQGRSPLHF
j_call: TRBJ2-2; d_call: NA; clone_size: NA; v_call: TRBV6-1; cdr3_nt: TGTGCCAGCTCTGGCATCGGGCGTAACACCGGGGAGCTGTTTTTT; cdr3_aa: CASSGIGRNTGELFF
j_call: TRBJ2-1; d_call: TRBD1; clone_size: few; v_call: TRBV12-5; cdr3_nt: TGTGCTAGTGGACCTAGGACAGGGAATACCTACAATGAGCAGTTCTTC; cdr3_aa: CASGPRTGNTYNEQFF
j_call: TRBJ1-2; d_call: NA; clone_size: NA; v_call: TRBV19; cdr3_nt: TGTGCCAGTAGTATGGGGCATTCTAACTATGGCTACACCTTC; cdr3_aa: CASSMGHSNYGYTF
j_call: TRBJ2-7; d_call: NA; clone_size: few; v_call: TRBV5-1; cdr3_nt: TGCGCCAGCAGTCTCATCCCGGGACAATACGAGCAGTACTTC; cdr3_aa: CASSLIPGQYEQYF
j_call: TRBJ2-7; d_call: NA; clone_size: once; v_call: TRBV5-5; cdr3_nt: TGTGCCAGCAGCTTATTGGGCACCTCCTACGAGCAGTACTTC; cdr3_aa: CASSLLGTSYEQYF
j_call: TRBJ1-5; d_call: NA; clone_size: NA; v_call: TRBV2; cdr3_nt: TGTGCCAGCAGTTTACGGGGAGGAAGCAATCAGCCCCAGCATTTT; cdr3_aa: CASSLRGGSNQPQHF
j_call: TRBJ1-2; d_call: NA; clone_size: NA; v_call: TRBV5-4; cdr3_nt: TGTGCCAGCAGCTTTAATACCGGGGTAGGTGGCTACACCTTC; cdr3_aa: CASSFNTGVGGYTF
j_call: TRBJ1-2; d_call: TRBD1; clone_size: few; v_call: TRBV28; cdr3_nt: TGTGCCAGCAGCCTAGACAGGGGAGACTATGGCTACACCTTC; cdr3_aa: CASSLDRGDYGYTF
j_call: TRBJ2-7; d_call: NA; clone_size: few; v_call: TRBV6-1; cdr3_nt: TGTGCCAGCAGTGGCAGGGACCACTACTACGAGCAGTACTTC; cdr3_aa: CASSGRDHYYEQYF
j_call: TRBJ1-1; d_call: NA; clone_size: NA; v_call: TRBV6-1; cdr3_nt: TGTGCCAGCAGTGCGTCCGGACTGAACACTGAAGCTTTCTTT; cdr3_aa: CASSASGLNTEAFF
j_call: TRBJ2-7; d_call: TRBD2; clone_size: once; v_call: TRBV7-9; cdr3_nt: TGTGCCAGCAGCTTAAGCGGGAGTTCGGGCGAGCAGTACTTC; cdr3_aa: CASSLSGSSGEQYF
j_call: TRBJ1-3; d_call: TRBD1; clone_size: NA; v_call: TRBV6-1; cdr3_nt: TGTGCCAGCCGGTGGGACAGGGCTGGAAACACCATATATTTT; cdr3_aa: CASRWDRAGNTIYF
j_call: TRBJ2-1; d_call: NA; clone_size: few; v_call: TRBV10-2; cdr3_nt: TGCGCCAGCCGGGTTAAGGTAACCAATGAGCAGTTCTTC; cdr3_aa: CASRVKVTNEQFF
j_call: TRBJ1-3; d_call: NA; clone_size: NA; v_call: TRBV28; cdr3_nt: TGTGCCAGCAGTTCGCCCGGACAAAGCTCTGGAAACACCATATATTTT; cdr3_aa: CASSSPGQSSGNTIYF
j_call: TRBJ2-2; d_call: TRBD2; clone_size: NA; v_call: TRBV5-6; cdr3_nt: TGTGCCAGCAGCTTCGGACTAGCGGGGAAGTACACCGGGGAGCTGTTTTTT; cdr3_aa: CASSFGLAGKYTGELFF
j_call: TRBJ2-3; d_call: NA; clone_size: few; v_call: TRBV9; cdr3_nt: TGTGCCAGCAGCGTCGGGACTGGCACAGATACGCAGTATTTT; cdr3_aa: CASSVGTGTDTQYF
j_call: TRBJ2-4; d_call: NA; clone_size: NA; v_call: TRBV29-1; cdr3_nt: TGCAGCGCCAAGGAGGGGAACATTCAGTACTTC; cdr3_aa: CSAKEGNIQYF
j_call: TRBJ2-7; d_call: NA; clone_size: once; v_call: TRBV5-4; cdr3_nt: TGTGCCAGCAGCCCGGACATTAGGGGCTACGAGCAGTACTTC; cdr3_aa: CASSPDIRGYEQYF
j_call: TRBJ2-1; d_call: TRBD2; clone_size: few; v_call: TRBV11-2; cdr3_nt: TGTGCCAGCAGCTCGCAACTAGCGGGAGTGCAGTTCTTC; cdr3_aa: CASSSQLAGVQFF